Included here is one T cell receptor (beta chain) sequence, with context. Antigen: not known. Molecular barcoding with unique molecular identifiers was used for the TCRbeta library. TCRdb passed the PCR reads through MiXCR, listing each CDR3 protein once. The sample carries 150,000 to 200,000 distinct CDR3 sequences, roughly 6.3% recorded once. The data were taken from a study of T-cell reconstitution after alpha-beta-depleted transplantation in children. Study-level findings and limits: T-cell counts and diversity were attributed mostly to newly produced T cells one year after transplant.

CDR3 length: 14 residues. From germline, CDR1 is LNHDA and CDR2 SQIVND (reference sequence). Trimming stripped 7 bases from V and 0 bases from J, with 12 bases between. This TCR derives from a girl under three years old with combined immunodeficiency, due to receive a stem cell transplant. The chain joins TRBV19 to TRBJ1-1; maybe TRBD1 (6 bases). The source material was PBMCs, sampled before TCRalphabeta/CD19-depleted stem cell transplant. As DNA, the CDR3 is TGTGCCAGTACCTCCAGGGGACTGAACACTGAAGCTTTCTTT. It codes for CASTSRGLNTEAFF.